This TCR beta chain originates from a study of graft-versus-host responses after intestinal transplantation. Study information: Recipients were all induced with anti-thymocyte globulin, then given tacrolimus and steroids for 3 to 4 years.

TCRdb's copy holds only in-frame clones and misses some; the assay was immunoSEQ multiplex PCR. The repertoire holds 90,000 to 150,000 clones, with 95% as singletons. Study outcomes and limitations: GvH clones were identified in recipient marrow, with some first appearing in ileum or blood.

Of note for this clone: Its matching antigen is unknown.

The V gene's germline CDR1 is MNHEY and CDR2 SVGAGI. V shed 6 bases, J shed 7 bases, and the junction held 10 bases outside the gene matches. This CDR3 comprises 15 residues. This rearrangement joins TRBV6-5 to TRBJ1-5, with 9 bases aligning to TRBD1. Sequencing used unstimulated CD8+ T cells sorted from spleen or lymph node cells, obtained before intestinal transplant. This clonotype was sampled from a human donor who received an intestinal transplant. The CDR3 protein is CASSPTGGRGQPQHF. In DNA, the CDR3 is TGTGCCAGCAGCCCTACAGGGGGCCGAGGGCAGCCCCAGCATTTT.